This T cell receptor (beta chain) derives from a study of PD-L1 blockade in urothelial cancer. Time point noted: peripheral blood 6 weeks after treatment start. Sequencing was performed with immunoSEQ multiplex PCR; in TCRdb, only in-frame clones are kept and a portion is missing. The sample carries around 110,000 clones, about 91% recorded once. Germline V CDR1 and CDR2: GTSNPN, SVGIG (reference sequence). This CDR3 spans 16 amino acids. With V trimmed by 5 bases and J by 5 bases, 11 bases remained unmatched. The rearrangement links TRBV30 to TRBJ2-2, with 10 bases fitting TRBD1. The clonotype was recovered from a man aged 55 to 70 with urothelial cancer. The specimen was PBMCs, collected around atezolizumab (anti-PD-L1) treatment. DNA for the CDR3: TGTGCCTGGGGACAGGGGGGTCTCGTGGGGACCGGGGAGCTGTTTTTT. Translated: CAWGQGGLVGTGELFF. The full variable domain, its missing parts supplied by reference TRBV30 and TRBJ2-2, is SQTIHQWPATLVQPVGSPLSLECTVEGTSNPNLYWYRQAAGRGLQLLFYSVGIGQISSEVPQNLSASRPQDRQFILSSKKLLLSDSGFYLCAWGQGGLVGTGELFFGEGSRLTVL.